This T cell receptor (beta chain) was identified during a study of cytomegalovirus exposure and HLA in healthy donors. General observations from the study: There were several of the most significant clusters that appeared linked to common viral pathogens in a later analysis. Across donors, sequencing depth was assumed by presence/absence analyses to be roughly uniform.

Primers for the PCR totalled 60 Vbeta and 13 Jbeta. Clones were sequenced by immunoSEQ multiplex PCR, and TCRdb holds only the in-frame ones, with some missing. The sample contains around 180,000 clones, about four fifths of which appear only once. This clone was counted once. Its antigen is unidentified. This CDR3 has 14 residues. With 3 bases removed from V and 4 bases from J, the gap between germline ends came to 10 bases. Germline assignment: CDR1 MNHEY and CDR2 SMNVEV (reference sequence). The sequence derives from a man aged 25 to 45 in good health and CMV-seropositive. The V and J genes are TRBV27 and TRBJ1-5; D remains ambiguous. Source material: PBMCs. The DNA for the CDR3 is TGTGCCAGCAGTTTTCAGGCAACAAATCAGCCCCAGCATTTT. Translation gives CASSFQATNQPQHF.